The rows below give T cell receptor beta chains drawn from one sample of a study of cytomegalovirus exposure and HLA in healthy donors. TCRdb's copy holds only in-frame clones and misses some; the assay was immunoSEQ multiplex PCR. The table records some 120,000 clones, 80% of them present only once. Specimen: PBMCs. These receptors originate from a man aged 40-49 years in good health and CMV-seronegative. CDR3s include the opening cysteine and the closing phenylalanine or tryptophan. Fields, in order: clone size, J gene, D gene, V gene, CDR3 protein, CDR3 DNA. D genes are given only for firm matches. Where a row states a size, it is once, few, many or the class of an expanded clone; other rows omit it.

few | TRBJ2-3 | TRBD1 | TRBV6-5 | CASTRQGRTDTQYF | TGTGCCAGCACAAGACAGGGGAGAACAGATACGCAGTATTTT
- | TRBJ2-7 | TRBD2 | TRBV5-1 | CASSATIAGVSYEQYF | TGCGCCAGCAGCGCAACCATAGCGGGAGTTTCCTACGAGCAGTACTTC
- | TRBJ1-6 | TRBD1 | TRBV30 | CAWSATRTGSSPLHF | TGTGCCTGGAGTGCTACCCGGACAGGTTCATCACCCCTCCACTTT
- | TRBJ2-1 | TRBD2 | TRBV19 | CASSMGGGSYNEQFF | TGTGCCAGTAGTATGGGGGGAGGGTCCTACAATGAGCAGTTCTTC
few | TRBJ2-2 | - | TRBV25-1 | CASSLGGNTGELFF | TGTGCCAGCAGTTTAGGGGGGAACACCGGGGAGCTGTTTTTT
- | TRBJ2-3 | TRBD2 | TRBV5-6 | CASSWDRLANTQYF | TGTGCCAGCAGCTGGGATAGACTAGCGAATACGCAGTATTTT
- | TRBJ1-5 | - | TRBV7-2 | CASSLTGGGQPQHF | TGTGCCAGCAGCTTAACTGGGGGCGGGCAGCCCCAGCATTTT
- | TRBJ2-1 | - | TRBV2 | CASSTAGVSYNEQFF | TGTGCCAGCAGTACCGCAGGGGTGTCCTACAATGAGCAGTTCTTC
- | TRBJ2-1 | TRBD1 | TRBV19 | CASMTSGGNEQFF | TGTGCCAGTATGACCTCAGGGGGCAATGAGCAGTTCTTC
- | TRBJ1-2 | TRBD1 | TRBV19 | CASKFETGSGYTF | TGTGCCAGCAAATTCGAGACAGGGTCTGGCTACACCTTC
- | TRBJ1-2 | - | TRBV30 | CAWRWKTGYGYTF | TGTGCCTGGAGGTGGAAGACGGGCTATGGCTACACCTTC
- | TRBJ2-1 | TRBD2 | TRBV7-2 | CASSARLAGGNNEQFF | TGTGCCAGCAGCGCCCGACTAGCGGGAGGGAACAATGAGCAGTTCTTC
- | TRBJ2-1 | - | TRBV5-4 | CATRGGSYNEQFF | TGTGCCACCAGGGGGGGGTCCTACAATGAGCAGTTCTTC
- | TRBJ1-2 | - | TRBV2 | CASSVQGGYGYTF | TGTGCCAGCAGTGTACAGGGCGGGTATGGCTACACCTTC
- | TRBJ2-5 | - | TRBV20-1 | CSARAEETQYF | TGCAGTGCTAGAGCAGAAGAGACCCAGTACTTC
- | TRBJ2-2 | - | TRBV7-9 | CASSFSSSQNTGELFF | TGTGCCAGCAGCTTTAGTTCTAGCCAAAACACCGGGGAGCTGTTTTTT
- | TRBJ2-5 | - | TRBV20-1 | CSARSRETQYF | TGCAGTGCTAGGTCTAGAGAGACCCAGTACTTC
- | TRBJ2-3 | - | TRBV6-5 | CASSYDTGPSTDTQYF | TGTGCCAGCAGTTACGATACAGGCCCTAGCACAGATACGCAGTATTTT
- | TRBJ1-2 | - | TRBV2 | CASRGADSNGYTF | TGTGCCAGCAGGGGGGCGGACAGCAATGGCTACACCTTC
- | TRBJ2-7 | TRBD2 | TRBV5-1 | CASSGTSGSGNEQYF | TGCGCCAGCAGCGGGACTAGCGGGAGTGGTAACGAGCAGTACTTC
- | TRBJ2-7 | TRBD1 | TRBV4-2 | CASSPHRDSPYEQYF | TGTGCCAGCAGCCCTCACCGGGACAGCCCCTACGAGCAGTACTTC
few | TRBJ2-7 | TRBD1 | TRBV6-5 | CASSYSTGGYEQYF | TGTGCCAGCAGTTACTCGACAGGGGGCTACGAGCAGTACTTC